The rows below give T cell receptor beta chains drawn from one sample of a study of PD-1 blockade in classical Hodgkin lymphoma. TCRdb keeps only in-frame clones here, not all; method: immunoSEQ multiplex PCR. The data contain over 35,000 clones, 80% to 90% of them singletons. The specimen comprised peripheral blood mononuclear cells (PBMCs), sampled at baseline. All receptors derive from a human donor with classical Hodgkin lymphoma. The CDR3 runs from the conserved cysteine through the conserved F or W. The order of the fields is clone size, J gene, V gene, D gene, CDR3 DNA, CDR3 protein. D genes are given only for firm matches. Expanded clones get a size class; other rows say once, few or many, or leave the size out.

.	TRBJ2-7	TRBV19	TRBD1	TGTGCCAGTACCGTGACAGGGAGCTCCTACGAGCAGTACTTC	CASTVTGSSYEQYF
.	TRBJ2-1	TRBV18	TRBD2	TGTGCCAGCTCTCCTAGTCTAGCGGGAGGGCTCTCAGGCAATGAGCAGTTCTTC	CASSPSLAGGLSGNEQFF
.	TRBJ2-3	TRBV7-6	.	TGTGCCAGCAGCTTAATTCGGAGGGGGGGCATCTTAGAAGATACGCAGTATTTT	CASSLIRRGGILEDTQYF
.	TRBJ1-1	TRBV4-1	.	TGCGCCAGCAGCCACCCCCTCGAGGGGGGGAACACTGAAGCTTTCTTT	CASSHPLEGGNTEAFF
.	TRBJ1-1	TRBV7-3	.	TGTGCCAGCAGCCGTAAGGGAGATGTGAACACTGAAGCTTTCTTT	CASSRKGDVNTEAFF
.	TRBJ2-6	TRBV10-3	TRBD1	TGTGCCATCAGTGATAGGGCAGGGGGCTCTGGGGCCAACGTCCTGACTTTC	CAISDRAGGSGANVLTF
.	TRBJ2-1	TRBV6-6	.	TGTGCCAGCAGAAACGAGGCGGGACCATCCTACAATGAGCAGTTCTTC	CASRNEAGPSYNEQFF
.	TRBJ1-2	TRBV13	.	TGTGCCAGCAGCTTAGGCAGGGCAGGAGGCTACACCTTC	CASSLGRAGGYTF
large	TRBJ2-7	TRBV28	TRBD1	TGTGCCAGCAGTACGGGGACAGACGAAACCTACGAGCAGTACTTC	CASSTGTDETYEQYF
once	TRBJ1-2	TRBV2	TRBD1	TGTGCCAGCAGGGGGGGACAGGGCCCCTTCTATGGCTACACCTTC	CASRGGQGPFYGYTF
.	TRBJ1-5	TRBV2	.	TGTGCCAGCAGGTATTCCGGGGCCCAGCATTTT	CASRYSGAQHF
.	TRBJ2-2	TRBV7-9	TRBD1	TGTGCCAGCAGCTTAGACCCGGGACAGGGGGCCGATGGAACCGGGGAGCTGTTTTTT	CASSLDPGQGADGTGELFF
.	TRBJ2-5	TRBV5-4	TRBD2	TGTGCCAGCAGCTTCGCACTAGCGGAGACCCAGTACTTC	CASSFALAETQYF
.	TRBJ1-1	TRBV6-5	.	TGTGCCAGCAGTTACTCGATAAACAGGTACACTGAAGCTTTCTTT	CASSYSINRYTEAFF
few	TRBJ1-2	TRBV18	TRBD1	TGTGCCAGCTCACCACTTGAGGACAGGCTAGCTAACTATGGCTACACCTTC	CASSPLEDRLANYGYTF
.	TRBJ1-6	TRBV7-9	.	TGTGCCAGCAGCCGCAGGGAGTCCGGCTCCTATAATCCACCCCTCCACTTT	CASSRRESGSYNPPLHF
once	TRBJ2-5	TRBV14	.	TGTGCCAGCAGCCAAGATTTATTCCAGGGAGAGACCCAGTACTTC	CASSQDLFQGETQYF
.	TRBJ1-3	TRBV2	.	TGTGCCAGCAGTGTGACAGACTCCGGAAACACCATATATTTT	CASSVTDSGNTIYF
.	TRBJ2-7	TRBV7-9	.	TGTGCCAGCAGCTTAGCGGAGGGACCGCAAAAGCAGTACTTC	CASSLAEGPQKQYF
.	TRBJ2-5	TRBV5-1	.	TGCGCCAGCAGCTTGGGTCCCCAAGAGACCCAGTACTTC	CASSLGPQETQYF
once	TRBJ2-1	TRBV11-2	TRBD1	TGTGCCAGCAGTTCCGGGACAGGTCCCTACAATGAGCAGTTCTTC	CASSSGTGPYNEQFF
.	TRBJ2-5	TRBV9	.	TGTGCCAGCAGCGTCGGGCAGGTCGGAGGGCGGGTCCAAGAGACCCAGTACTTC	CASSVGQVGGRVQETQYF
.	TRBJ2-1	TRBV2	TRBD2	TGTGCCAGCAGTCCTCCGACTAGCGGGGGCTACAATGAGCAGTTCTTC	CASSPPTSGGYNEQFF
.	TRBJ2-7	TRBV6-5	TRBD1	TGTGCCAGCAGTTACGAACAGGGGATTAACGAGCAGTACTTC	CASSYEQGINEQYF
.	TRBJ2-2	TRBV6-5	.	TGTGCCAGCAGCGCTCCGGGGCGCGGCACCGGGGAGCTGTTTTTT	CASSAPGRGTGELFF
.	TRBJ1-6	TRBV30	.	TGTGCCTGGAGTGTACGCTCACCGTCGAGGGGGGGGGAAAATTCACCCCTCCACTTT	CAWSVRSPSRGGENSPLHF
.	TRBJ1-1	TRBV10-3	.	TGTGCCATCGCAGGGGCCTTGGGAAACACTGAAGCTTTCTTT	CAIAGALGNTEAFF
.	TRBJ2-7	TRBV18	.	TGTGCCAGCTCACCTGGGAACGCGCCATCCTACGAGCAGTACTTC	CASSPGNAPSYEQYF
.	TRBJ2-2	TRBV4-1	.	TGCGCCAGCAGCCAAGTGCTCACCGGGGAGCTGTTTTTT	CASSQVLTGELFF
.	TRBJ2-2	TRBV25-1	TRBD2	TGTGCCAGCAGTGCGGGGGGGGTATCCGGGGAGCTGTTTTTT	CASSAGGVSGELFF
.	TRBJ2-2	TRBV7-3	TRBD2	TGTGCCAGCAGCCCGTCCCCTAGCGGCGGGGAGCTGTTTTTT	CASSPSPSGGELFF
few	TRBJ1-6	TRBV9	.	TGTGCCAGCAGCGTCGACAGGTATAATTCACCCCTCCACTTT	CASSVDRYNSPLHF
.	TRBJ2-7	TRBV5-1	.	TGCGCCAGCAGCACGCACTATCAAGGGTTCCCCTACGAGCAGTACTTC	CASSTHYQGFPYEQYF
.	TRBJ2-2	TRBV18	TRBD1	TGTGCCAGCCGAAAGACAGGGGGCGCGGACACCGGGGAGCTGTTTTTT	CASRKTGGADTGELFF
few	TRBJ2-5	TRBV6-5	.	TGTGCCAGCAGTTACTCCTTTACAGGGCTTCAAAAGACCCAGTACTTC	CASSYSFTGLQKTQYF
.	TRBJ1-2	TRBV7-2	.	TGTGCCAGCAGCTTATTTGGCCCGGGAACCTATGGCTACACCTTC	CASSLFGPGTYGYTF
.	TRBJ2-1	TRBV7-7	TRBD1	TGTGCCAGCAGCTTAGGGACAGGGCCTGGGGGTGAGCAGTTCTTC	CASSLGTGPGGEQFF
once	TRBJ2-7	TRBV7-8	.	TGTGCCAGCAGCTTAGTCGCAGGGCCCTACGAGCAGTACTTC	CASSLVAGPYEQYF
.	TRBJ1-1	TRBV7-9	.	TGTGCCAGCAGCCACTATAGGACATTGAACACTGAAGCTTTCTTT	CASSHYRTLNTEAFF
.	TRBJ2-3	TRBV6-5	.	TGTGCCAGCGCTTTCAGTCCTAGCACAGATACGCAGTATTTT	CASAFSPSTDTQYF
.	TRBJ2-6	TRBV5-8	TRBD1	TGTGCCAGCAGCTTGGCAGGGGGCGGTACTGGGGCCAACGTCCTGACTTTC	CASSLAGGGTGANVLTF
.	TRBJ2-3	TRBV11-2	.	TGTGCCAGCAGCTTCACAGGTAGCACAGATACGCAGTATTTT	CASSFTGSTDTQYF
.	TRBJ2-4	TRBV5-6	.	TGTGCCAGCAGCTTGGCTGCGGGACTAGCCAAAAACATTCAGTACTTC	CASSLAAGLAKNIQYF
.	TRBJ2-1	TRBV7-9	TRBD2	TGTGCCAGCAGCTTACCAGCGACCGCAGCGGGAGGGCCCCCCAATGAGCAGTTCTTC	CASSLPATAAGGPPNEQFF
.	TRBJ2-7	TRBV9	.	TGTGCCAGCAGCGCCGGGAACTCCTACGAGCAGTACTTC	CASSAGNSYEQYF
.	TRBJ2-5	TRBV19	TRBD1	TGTGCCAGTAGTATCCGGACAGGGGGCCCAGAGACCCAGTACTTC	CASSIRTGGPETQYF
few	TRBJ2-5	TRBV7-9	.	TGTGCCAGCAGCTTAGGGGGCTATGAAAAAGAGACCCAGTACTTC	CASSLGGYEKETQYF
.	TRBJ2-5	TRBV18	.	TGTGCCAGCTCCGGGACAAGCACAGAGACCCAGTACTTC	CASSGTSTETQYF
.	TRBJ2-5	TRBV7-9	.	TGTGCCAGCAGCTCCCAAGAGACCCAGTACTTC	CASSSQETQYF
.	TRBJ2-2	TRBV2	.	TGTGCCAGCAGCGCGAACCGGGAGCTGTTTTTT	CASSANRELFF